These 20 T cell receptor beta chains were all obtained from the same sample, sequenced in a study of blood T cell repertoires in COVID-19. Clones were read by immunoSEQ multiplex PCR, and TCRdb kept only the in-frame ones, dropping some. The table includes about 200,000 clones, roughly 86% detected once. Sequenced: peripheral blood. Receptors originate from a woman in her 50s with COVID-19, enrolled during active disease.

This chain joins TRBV12-3 or TRBV12-4 and TRBJ2-1; 9 bases fit TRBD2. The CDR3 loop spans 13 amino acids. Losses at the gene ends were 7 bases for V and 8 bases for J; bases not matched to a gene: 6. The CDR3 loop reads CASIAGGTHEQFF. The CDR3 DNA is TGTGCCAGCATCGCGGGGGGGACTCATGAGCAGTTCTTC.

The chain combines TRBV20-1 with TRBJ1-5; D remains unclear. CDR1 and CDR2 from the germline V gene are DFQATT and SNEGSKA (reference sequence). V lost 3 bases to trimming and J lost 5 bases, with 11 bases between them. This CDR3 has 13 amino acids. The CDR3 reads CSASRGEDQPQHF. The CDR3 DNA reads as TGCAGTGCTAGTCGCGGGGAAGATCAGCCCCAGCATTTT.

This clone was seen only a few times. The V and J genes are TRBV5-1 and TRBJ1-2; no firm D call. This CDR3 is built from 14 residues. Germline V lookup: CDR1 SGHRS, CDR2 YFSETQ. The V and J ends lost 4 bases and 8 bases respectively, with 18 bases between them. CDR3 amino acids: CASSEEGSGYGYTF. The CDR3 DNA reads as TGCGCCAGCAGCGAGGAGGGCTCGGGTTACGGCTACACCTTC.

V and J are TRBV5-1 and TRBJ2-2; unclear D gene. The V gene's germline CDR1 is SGHRS and CDR2 YFSETQ. With 6 bases removed from V and 5 bases from J, the gap between germline ends came to 11 bases. The CDR3 consists of 13 residues. The CDR3 region has the DNA TGCGCCAGCACTCTCTCAGGAACCGGGGAGCTGTTTTTT. Its translation: CASTLSGTGELFF.

The chain joins TRBV12-5 to TRBJ1-6; D is possibly TRBD1 (6 bases). The CDR3 length is 16 residues. The germline V and J ends were trimmed by 0 bases and 4 bases, with 10 bases remaining between them. CDR1 and CDR2 (germline): LGHNT, FRNRAP. The CDR3 spells CASGLVTGQYNSPLHF. The CDR3 DNA sequence: TGTGCTAGTGGTTTGGTCACGGGACAATATAATTCACCCCTCCACTTT.

This rearrangement joins TRBV5-8 to TRBJ1-6; the match to TRBD1 covers 7 bases. The CDR3 sequence is 15 residues long. The junction had 6 bases not matched to a gene; V was cut back by 4 bases and J by 5 bases. Germline CDR1 SGHTS, CDR2 YDEGEE. Here the CDR3 reads CASSARQGDNSPLHF. The CDR3 region has the DNA TGTGCCAGCAGCGCCCGACAGGGTGATAATTCACCCCTCCACTTT.

This clone showed up just once. The genes are TRBV30 and TRBJ2-3; no reliable D call. Germline CDR1 is GTSNPN and CDR2 is SVGIG (reference sequence). The ends were cut back, 3 bases at V and 7 bases at J, with 11 bases in the middle. CDR3 length: 12 residues. CDR3 in DNA: TGTGCCTGGAGCGTGTCCTCTAATACGCAGTATTTT. As protein: CAWSVSSNTQYF.

CDR3 nucleotide sequence: TGTGCCAGCAGCCGGGGGACTAATTCACCCCTCCACTTT. Protein product: CASSRGTNSPLHF. This chain links TRBV6-5 with TRBJ1-6, with a possible D match to TRBD1 (5 bases). Germline CDR1 MNHEY, CDR2 SVGAGI. There are 13 residues in the CDR3. The ends were cut back, 6 bases at V and 6 bases at J, with 9 bases in the middle.

V is TRBV28 and J is TRBJ2-7, with TRBD1 matching over 7 bases. Looked up from germline, CDR1 is MDHEN and CDR2 is SYDVKM. This CDR3 contains 14 residues. V shed 3 bases and J 7 bases; nucleotides not matched to a gene: 9. The CDR3, as DNA: TGTGCCAGCAGTTTTGTACAGGGGTTATGGGAGCAGTACTTC. Amino acids: CASSFVQGLWEQYF.

The chain carries TRBV19 and TRBJ2-2; D not certain. Germline CDR1 reads LNHDA; CDR2 reads SQIVND (reference sequence). The V end lost 5 bases, the J end lost 7 bases, and 11 bases lay between the germline ends. The CDR3 is made up of 13 amino acids. The CDR3 nucleotides read TGTGCCAGTAGTTTCCTACAGAGCGGGGAGCTGTTTTTT. This codes for CASSFLQSGELFF. Variable domain in full (rest from reference TRBV19 and TRBJ2-2): DGGITQSPKYLFRKEGQNVTLSCEQNLNHDAMYWYRQDPGQGLRLIYYSQIVNDFQKGDIAEGYSVSREKKESFPLTVTSAQKNPTAFYLCASSFLQSGELFFGEGSRLTVL.

The V call is TRBV5-6, the J call TRBJ1-1, with 7 bases matching TRBD1. Germline-derived CDR1 and CDR2 are SGHDT and YYEEEE. This CDR3 is 12 amino acids long. The junction had 2 bases not matched to a gene; V was cut back by 1 base and J by 8 bases. CDR3 protein: CASSLLDREAFF. The CDR3 coding sequence is TGTGCCAGCAGCTTGTTGGACAGGGAAGCTTTCTTT.

The chain carries TRBV27 and TRBJ2-2; 12 bases are shared with TRBD1. The CDR3 is made up of 16 amino acids. Germline loops: CDR1 MNHEY, CDR2 SMNVEV (reference sequence). V was pared by 6 bases and J by 1 base, with 3 bases of the junction left unmatched. The CDR3 coding sequence is TGTGCCAGCAGCGGGACAGGGGGCCTGAACACCGGGGAGCTGTTTTTT. This gives the protein CASSGTGGLNTGELFF.

This clone was seen once. The J gene is TRBJ1-2, the V gene TRBV6-2 or TRBV6-3; TRBD1 agrees at 10 bases. CDR1 is MNHEY, CDR2 SVGEGT, per germline. V shed 5 bases, J shed 5 bases, and the junction held 2 bases outside the gene matches. CDR3 length: 13 residues. CDR3 in DNA: TGTGCCAGCAGTCGGGACAGGGGATATGGCTACACCTTC. Amino acids: CASSRDRGYGYTF.

Here the CDR3 reads CSARDPELAFF. For the CDR3, the DNA is TGCAGTGCTAGAGATCCGGAGTTAGCTTTCTTT. The V gene is TRBV20-1, the J gene TRBJ1-1; D call uncertain. The germline V gene encodes CDR1 DFQATT and CDR2 SNEGSKA (reference sequence). The V and J ends lost 0 bases and 10 bases respectively, with 9 bases between them. CDR3 length: 11 residues.

The chain combines TRBV29-1 with TRBJ1-5; possible D gene TRBD1, 6 bases. The germline gives CDR1 SQVTM, CDR2 ANQGSEA. The V end was cut by 7 bases, the J end by 6 bases, with 16 bases between. This CDR3 spans 13 amino acids. The CDR3 here is CSAGTLGSQPQHF. The DNA for the CDR3 is TGCAGCGCTGGGACACTGGGTAGTCAGCCCCAGCATTTT.

This clone showed up just a few times. CDR3 bases: TGCAGCGCGTCGACAGGGAGGAGCTATGGCTACACCTTC. It is translated as CSASTGRSYGYTF. V is TRBV29-1 and J is TRBJ1-2, with 7 nucleotides matching TRBD1. The length of the CDR3 is 13 residues. Losses at the gene ends were 7 bases for V and 4 bases for J; bases not matched to a gene: 9. CDR1 is SQVTM, CDR2 ANQGSEA, per germline.

A few counts support this clone. J is TRBJ1-1 and V is TRBV27; no firm D call. Trimming removed 6 bases from V and 5 bases from J, with 19 bases in between. Germline assignment: CDR1 MNHEY and CDR2 SMNVEV (reference sequence). This CDR3 is built from 15 residues. The CDR3 reads CASSSKWVSGTEAFF. The CDR3 nucleotides are TGTGCCAGCAGCTCCAAATGGGTATCGGGGACTGAAGCTTTCTTT.

The chain employs TRBV28 and TRBJ1-4; tentatively, D is TRBD1 (6 bases). CDR3 size: 16 residues. V dropped 5 bases and J dropped 2 bases, with 15 bases sitting between them. Per germline, CDR1 MDHEN and CDR2 SYDVKM. CDR3 in amino acids: CASSTRLGQTNEKLFF. CDR3 DNA sequence: TGTGCCAGCAGTACCCGCCTTGGACAGACTAATGAAAAACTGTTTTTT.

The rearrangement uses TRBV4-1 and TRBJ2-3, with 9 bases lining up with TRBD2. The CDR3 covers 18 residues. From germline, CDR1 is MGHRA and CDR2 YSYEKL. V shed 1 base, J shed 0 bases, and the junction held 8 bases outside the gene matches. The CDR3 spells CASSQAAAGGLSTDTQYF. The CDR3 DNA sequence: TGCGCCAGCAGCCAAGCGGCGGCGGGGGGGCTTAGCACAGATACGCAGTATTTT.

The chain carries TRBV21-1 and TRBJ2-3; the table names TRBD1, a call not compared with the DNA. TRBV21-1 is a pseudogene locus. The CDR3 totals 14 residues. Here the CDR3 DNA reads TGTGCCAGCGACACTAGGGGGCCCACAGATACGCAGTATTTT. The encoded protein is CASDTRGPTDTQYF.